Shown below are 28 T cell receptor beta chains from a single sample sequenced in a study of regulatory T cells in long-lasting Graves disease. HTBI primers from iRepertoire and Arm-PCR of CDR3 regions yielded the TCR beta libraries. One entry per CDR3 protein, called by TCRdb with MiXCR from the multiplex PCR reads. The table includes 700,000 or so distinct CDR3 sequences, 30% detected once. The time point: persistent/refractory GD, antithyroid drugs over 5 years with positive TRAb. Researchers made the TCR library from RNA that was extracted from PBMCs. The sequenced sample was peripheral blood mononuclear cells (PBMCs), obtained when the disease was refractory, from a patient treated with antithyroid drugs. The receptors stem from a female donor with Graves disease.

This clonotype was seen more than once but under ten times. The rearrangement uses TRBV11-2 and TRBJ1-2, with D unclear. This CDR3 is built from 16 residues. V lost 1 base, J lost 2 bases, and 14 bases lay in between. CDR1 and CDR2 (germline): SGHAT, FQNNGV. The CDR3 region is CASSLVTPGENYGYTF. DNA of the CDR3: TGTGCCAGCAGCTTAGTGACGCCCGGAGAAAACTATGGCTACACCTTC.

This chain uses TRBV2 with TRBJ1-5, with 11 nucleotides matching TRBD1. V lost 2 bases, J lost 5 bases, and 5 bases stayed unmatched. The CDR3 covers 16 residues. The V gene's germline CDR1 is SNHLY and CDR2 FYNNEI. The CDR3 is CASSENPGQGDQPQHF. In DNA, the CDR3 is TGTGCCAGCAGTGAAAACCCGGGACAGGGGGATCAGCCCCAGCATTTT.

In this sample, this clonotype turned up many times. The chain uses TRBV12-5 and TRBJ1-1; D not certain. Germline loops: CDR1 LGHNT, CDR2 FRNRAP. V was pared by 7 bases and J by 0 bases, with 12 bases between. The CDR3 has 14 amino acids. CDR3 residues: CASAKDGMNTEAFF. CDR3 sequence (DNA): TGTGCTAGTGCGAAGGACGGAATGAACACTGAAGCTTTCTTT.

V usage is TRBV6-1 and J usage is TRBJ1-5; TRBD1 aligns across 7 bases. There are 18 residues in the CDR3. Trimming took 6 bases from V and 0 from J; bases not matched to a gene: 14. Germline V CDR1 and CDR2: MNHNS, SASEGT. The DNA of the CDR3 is TGTGCCAGCAGGCCTAGACAGGGAAAGGATTATAGCAATCAGCCCCAGCATTTT. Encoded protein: CASRPRQGKDYSNQPQHF.

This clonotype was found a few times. This CDR3 reads CASSVGGTGYEQYF. The CDR3 nucleotides read TGTGCCAGCAGCGTAGGAGGGACCGGGTACGAGCAGTACTTC. The chain has TRBV9 and TRBJ2-7; either TRBD1 or TRBD2 may supply D (5 bases each). V shed 0 bases and J shed 4 bases, with 11 bases lying between them. The germline V gene encodes CDR1 SGDLS and CDR2 YYNGEE. The CDR3 covers 14 residues.

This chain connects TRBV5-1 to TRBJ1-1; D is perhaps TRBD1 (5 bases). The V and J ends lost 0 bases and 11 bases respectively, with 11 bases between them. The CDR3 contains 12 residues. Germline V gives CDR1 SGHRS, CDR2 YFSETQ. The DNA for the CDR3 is TGCGCCAGCAGCTTGGAGGGACCCCAGGCTTTCTTT. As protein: CASSLEGPQAFF. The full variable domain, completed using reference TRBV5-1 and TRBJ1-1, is KAGVTQTPRYLIKTRGQQVTLSCSPISGHRSVSWYQQTPGQGLQFLFEYFSETQRNKGNFPGRFSGRQFSNSRSEMNVSTLELGDSALYLCASSLEGPQAFFGQGTRLTVV.

CDR3 sequence: CASSLAEKALGLPYEQYF. The DNA for the CDR3 is TGTGCCAGCAGCTTAGCGGAGAAGGCCCTTGGACTCCCCTACGAGCAGTACTTC. This chain uses TRBV7-9 with TRBJ2-7; D perhaps matches TRBD2 (5 bases). Per the germline V gene, CDR1 is SEHNR and CDR2 is FQNEAQ (reference sequence). This CDR3 has 18 residues. Deletions cut 0 bases from V and 2 bases from J, with 20 bases between.

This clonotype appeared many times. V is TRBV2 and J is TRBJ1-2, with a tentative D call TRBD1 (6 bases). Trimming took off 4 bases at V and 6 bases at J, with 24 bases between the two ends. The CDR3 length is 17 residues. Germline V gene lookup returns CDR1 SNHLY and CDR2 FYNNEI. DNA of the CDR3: TGTGCCAGCAGTGTGGACAGCGACCTACTTCATATGGATGGCTACACCTTC. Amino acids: CASSVDSDLLHMDGYTF.

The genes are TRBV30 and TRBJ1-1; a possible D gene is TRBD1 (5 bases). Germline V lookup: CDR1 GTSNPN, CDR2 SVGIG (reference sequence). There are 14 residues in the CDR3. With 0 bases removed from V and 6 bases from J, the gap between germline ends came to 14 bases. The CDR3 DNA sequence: TGTGCCTGGAGTGTTCTGGGGGGTAACCCTGAAGCTTTCTTT. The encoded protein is CAWSVLGGNPEAFF.

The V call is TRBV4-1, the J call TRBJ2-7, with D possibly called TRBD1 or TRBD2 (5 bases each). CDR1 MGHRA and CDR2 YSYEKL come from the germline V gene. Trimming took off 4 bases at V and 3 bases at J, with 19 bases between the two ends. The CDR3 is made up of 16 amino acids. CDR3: CASSLTTGAESYEQYF. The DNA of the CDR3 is TGCGCCAGCAGCCTAACCACCGGGGCTGAGAGCTACGAGCAGTACTTC.

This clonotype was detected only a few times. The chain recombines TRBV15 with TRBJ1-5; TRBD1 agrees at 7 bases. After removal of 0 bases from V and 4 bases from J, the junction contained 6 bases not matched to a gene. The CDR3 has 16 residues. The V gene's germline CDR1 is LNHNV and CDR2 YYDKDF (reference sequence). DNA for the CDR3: TGTGCCACCAGCAGAGAAAAGGGGGCGCGAAATCAGCCCCAGCATTTT. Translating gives CATSREKGARNQPQHF. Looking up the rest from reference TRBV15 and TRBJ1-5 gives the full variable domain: DAMVIQNPRYQVTQFGKPVTLSCSQTLNHNVMYWYQQKSSQAPKLLFHYYDKDFNNEADTPDNFQSRRPNTSFCFLDIRSPGLGDTAMYLCATSREKGARNQPQHFGDGTRLSIL.

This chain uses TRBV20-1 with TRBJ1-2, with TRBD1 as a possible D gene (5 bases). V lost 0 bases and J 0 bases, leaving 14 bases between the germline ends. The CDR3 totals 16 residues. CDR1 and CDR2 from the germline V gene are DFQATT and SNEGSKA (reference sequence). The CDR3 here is CSARDDRTPTNYGYTF. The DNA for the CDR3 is TGCAGTGCTAGAGATGACAGAACCCCAACTAACTATGGCTACACCTTC.

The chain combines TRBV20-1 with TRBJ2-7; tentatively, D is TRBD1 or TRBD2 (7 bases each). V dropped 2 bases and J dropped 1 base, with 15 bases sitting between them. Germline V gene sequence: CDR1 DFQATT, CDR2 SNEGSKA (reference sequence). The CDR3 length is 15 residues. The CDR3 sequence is CSARRGLAASYEQYF. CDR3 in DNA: TGCAGTGCTAGAAGGGGGCTAGCGGCGTCCTACGAGCAGTACTTC.

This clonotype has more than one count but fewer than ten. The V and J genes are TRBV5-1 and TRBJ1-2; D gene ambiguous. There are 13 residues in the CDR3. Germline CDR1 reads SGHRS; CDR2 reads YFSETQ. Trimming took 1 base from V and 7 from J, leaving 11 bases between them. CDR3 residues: CASSLSGISGYTF. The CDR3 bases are TGCGCCAGCAGCTTGTCTGGGATCTCTGGCTACACCTTC.

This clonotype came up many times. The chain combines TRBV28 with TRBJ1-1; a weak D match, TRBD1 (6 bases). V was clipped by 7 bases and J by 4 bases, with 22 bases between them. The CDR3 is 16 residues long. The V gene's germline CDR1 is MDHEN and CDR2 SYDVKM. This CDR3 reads CASTYVRAGVGTEAFF. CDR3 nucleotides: TGTGCCAGCACCTACGTCCGGGCAGGGGTCGGCACTGAAGCTTTCTTT.

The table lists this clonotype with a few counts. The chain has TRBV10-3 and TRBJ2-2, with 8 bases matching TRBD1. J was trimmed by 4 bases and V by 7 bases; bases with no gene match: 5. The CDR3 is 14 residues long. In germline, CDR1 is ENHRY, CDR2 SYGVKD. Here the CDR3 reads CAIKRTGPTGELFF. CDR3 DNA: TGTGCCATCAAAAGGACAGGGCCCACCGGGGAGCTGTTTTTT.

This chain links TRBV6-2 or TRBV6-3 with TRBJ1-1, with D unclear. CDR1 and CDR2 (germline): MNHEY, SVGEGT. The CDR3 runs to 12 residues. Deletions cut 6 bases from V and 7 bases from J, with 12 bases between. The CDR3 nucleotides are TGTGCCAGCAGCTACGTGTCCGGTGAAGCTTTCTTT. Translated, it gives CASSYVSGEAFF.

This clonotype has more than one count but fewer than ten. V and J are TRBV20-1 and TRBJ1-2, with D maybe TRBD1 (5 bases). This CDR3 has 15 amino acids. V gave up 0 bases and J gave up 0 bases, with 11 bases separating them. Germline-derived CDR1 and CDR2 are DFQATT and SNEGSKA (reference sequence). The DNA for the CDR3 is TGCAGTGCTAGAGATTCGGGGGGGGCTAACTATGGCTACACCTTC. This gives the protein CSARDSGGANYGYTF.

CDR3 DNA: TGTGCCTGGAGTGTAGGGTCTAATGGGGAGCAGTACTTC. Protein product: CAWSVGSNGEQYF. The chain has TRBV30 and TRBJ2-7; D is unclear. Germline CDR1 reads GTSNPN; CDR2 reads SVGIG (reference sequence). Trimming stripped 0 bases from V and 7 bases from J, with 13 bases between. This CDR3 is built from 13 residues. Full variable domain (outside the CDR3, taken from reference TRBV30 and TRBJ2-7): SQTIHQWPATLVQPVGSPLSLECTVEGTSNPNLYWYRQAAGRGLQLLFYSVGIGQISSEVPQNLSASRPQDRQFILSSKKLLLSDSGFYLCAWSVGSNGEQYFGPGTRLTVT.

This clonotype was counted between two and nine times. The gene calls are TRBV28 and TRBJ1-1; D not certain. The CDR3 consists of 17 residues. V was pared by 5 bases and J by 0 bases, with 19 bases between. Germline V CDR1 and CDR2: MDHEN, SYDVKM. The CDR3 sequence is CASSGTTLTGMNTEAFF. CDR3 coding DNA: TGTGCCAGCAGTGGAACCACCCTAACGGGTATGAACACTGAAGCTTTCTTT.

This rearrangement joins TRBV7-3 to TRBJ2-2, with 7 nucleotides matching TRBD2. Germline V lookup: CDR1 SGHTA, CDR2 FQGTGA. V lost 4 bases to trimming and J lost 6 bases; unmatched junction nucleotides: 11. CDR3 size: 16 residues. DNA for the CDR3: TGTGCCAGCAGCTCAGGATTTCGGGGAGGGGCCGGGGAGCTGTTTTTT. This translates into CASSSGFRGGAGELFF.

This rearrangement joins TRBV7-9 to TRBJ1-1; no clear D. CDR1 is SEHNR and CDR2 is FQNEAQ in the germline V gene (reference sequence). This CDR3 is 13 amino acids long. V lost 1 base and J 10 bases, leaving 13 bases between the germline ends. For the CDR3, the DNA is TGTGCCAGCAGCTTAGACGGCCGTTCTTCAGCTTTCTTT. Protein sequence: CASSLDGRSSAFF.

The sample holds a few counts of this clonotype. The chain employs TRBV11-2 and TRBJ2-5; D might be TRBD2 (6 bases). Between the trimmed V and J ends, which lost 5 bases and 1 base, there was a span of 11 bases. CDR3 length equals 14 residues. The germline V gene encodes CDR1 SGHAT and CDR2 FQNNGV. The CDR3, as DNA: TGTGCCAGCAGCACGTGGGACTTCCAAGAGACCCAGTACTTC. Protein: CASSTWDFQETQYF.

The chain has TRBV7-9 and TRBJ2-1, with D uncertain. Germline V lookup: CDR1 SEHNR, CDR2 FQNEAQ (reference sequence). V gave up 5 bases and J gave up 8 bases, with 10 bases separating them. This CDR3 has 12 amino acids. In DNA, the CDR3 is TGTGCCAGCAGCATGATAAGCGATGAGCAGTTCTTC. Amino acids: CASSMISDEQFF.

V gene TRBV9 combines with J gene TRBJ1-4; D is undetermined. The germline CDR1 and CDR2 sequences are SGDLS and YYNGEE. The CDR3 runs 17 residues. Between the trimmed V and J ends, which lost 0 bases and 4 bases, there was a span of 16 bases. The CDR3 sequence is CASSVATSGAHNEKLFF. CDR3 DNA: TGTGCCAGCAGCGTAGCTACTTCGGGAGCCCATAATGAAAAACTGTTTTTT.

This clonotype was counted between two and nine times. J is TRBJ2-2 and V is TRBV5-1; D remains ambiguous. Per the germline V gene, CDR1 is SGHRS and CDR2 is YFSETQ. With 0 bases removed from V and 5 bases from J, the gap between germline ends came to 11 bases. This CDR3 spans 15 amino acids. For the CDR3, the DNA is TGCGCCAGCAGCTTGGAACGACCAGAGACCGGGGAGCTGTTTTTT. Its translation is CASSLERPETGELFF. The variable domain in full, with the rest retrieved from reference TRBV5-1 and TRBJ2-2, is KAGVTQTPRYLIKTRGQQVTLSCSPISGHRSVSWYQQTPGQGLQFLFEYFSETQRNKGNFPGRFSGRQFSNSRSEMNVSTLELGDSALYLCASSLERPETGELFFGEGSRLTVL.

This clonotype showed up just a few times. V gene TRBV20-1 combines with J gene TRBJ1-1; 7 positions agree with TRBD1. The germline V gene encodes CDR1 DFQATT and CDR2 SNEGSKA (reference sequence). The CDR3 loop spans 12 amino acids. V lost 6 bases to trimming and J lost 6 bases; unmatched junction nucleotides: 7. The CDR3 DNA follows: TGCAGTGCACAGGGGACCGAGCCTGAAGCTTTCTTT. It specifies CSAQGTEPEAFF.

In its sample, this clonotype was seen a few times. The CDR3 region is CASVRETEAFF. Here the CDR3 DNA reads TGTGCCAGCGTCAGGGAGACTGAAGCTTTCTTT. The genes are TRBV3-1 and TRBJ1-1, with D possibly TRBD1 on 5 matching bases. The CDR3 contains 11 residues. Germline CDR1 reads LGHDT; CDR2 reads YNNKEL (reference sequence). Trimming took 8 bases from V and 5 from J, leaving 9 bases between them.